This T cell receptor beta chain emerged from a study of blood T cell repertoires in COVID-19. Study summary: Sample material is recorded as cDNA or gDNA derived from T cells, B-cell-depleted T cells, or PBMCs.

Clones were sequenced by immunoSEQ multiplex PCR, and TCRdb holds only the in-frame ones, with some missing. The sample has 310,000 or so clones, approximately 90% seen once; the top ten hold approximately 9%. The trim removed 10 bases at V and 3 bases at J, leaving 4 bases unmatched. This CDR3 has 12 amino acids. Germline V gene data show CDR1 as LNHDA and CDR2 as SQIVND (reference sequence). This TCR derives from a woman between 18 and 29 years old who had recovered from COVID-19. The rearrangement joins TRBV19 to TRBJ2-7, with 9 bases fitting TRBD1. Specimen: PBMCs or T cells enriched from blood (not recorded which). For the CDR3, the DNA is TGTGCCACTTCGACAGGGGGCTACGAGCAGTACTTC. Protein: CATSTGGYEQYF.